This entry lists 21 T cell receptor beta chains sequenced from one sample in a study of untreated major depressive disorder. Assay: immunoSEQ multiplex PCR; the TCRdb copy retains only in-frame clones and omits some. The sample has about 21,000 clones, roughly 86% seen once. The sequenced sample was CD4+ T cells from PBMCs. All receptors come from a middle-aged woman in good health.

The chain uses TRBV7-6 and TRBJ1-3; D is unclear. CDR1 is SGHVS and CDR2 is FNYEAQ in the germline V gene. The length of the CDR3 is 16 residues. Trimming took off 5 bases at V and 0 bases at J, with 14 bases between the two ends. CDR3 residues: CASSPPFWGSGNTIYF. The CDR3, as DNA: TGTGCCAGCAGCCCCCCTTTCTGGGGCTCTGGAAACACCATATATTTT.

The gene calls are TRBV28 and TRBJ2-2; 13 bases agree with TRBD2. Per the germline V gene, CDR1 is MDHEN and CDR2 is SYDVKM. The CDR3 covers 15 residues. V gave up 5 bases and J gave up 7 bases; unmatched junction bases: 4. As DNA, the CDR3 is TGTGCCAGCAGTCCCGGACTAGCGGGGGTCGGGGAGCTGTTTTTT. This encodes CASSPGLAGVGELFF.

The V gene is TRBV28, the J gene TRBJ1-1; D not certain. Trimming took off 3 bases at V and 11 bases at J, with 16 bases between the two ends. This CDR3 region has 13 residues. Germline values: CDR1 MDHEN, CDR2 SYDVKM. This CDR3 reads CASSFGATTVAFF. CDR3 bases: TGTGCCAGCAGTTTCGGCGCGACTACGGTCGCTTTCTTT.

The table lists this clone with a count of one. V is TRBV5-1 and J is TRBJ2-1; D is possibly TRBD2 (6 bases). The V and J ends lost 0 bases and 4 bases respectively, with 11 bases between them. The CDR3 extends over 15 amino acids. Germline assignment: CDR1 SGHRS and CDR2 YFSETQ. The CDR3 is CASSLGGGTYNEQFF. CDR3 DNA sequence: TGCGCCAGCAGCTTGGGGGGAGGTACATACAATGAGCAGTTCTTC.

The genes are TRBV5-4 and TRBJ2-5; D is undetermined. The germline V gene encodes CDR1 SGHNT and CDR2 YYREEE (reference sequence). V was clipped by 2 bases and J by 5 bases, with 4 bases between them. This CDR3 has 11 residues. CDR3 loop: CASSFEETQYF. As DNA, the CDR3 is TGTGCCAGCAGCTTTGAGGAGACCCAGTACTTC.

V usage is TRBV28 and J usage is TRBJ2-1; 12 bases are shared with TRBD2. CDR3 size: 15 residues. Germline lookup yields CDR1 MDHEN and CDR2 SYDVKM. With V trimmed by 5 bases and J by 5 bases, 4 bases remained unmatched. CDR3 bases: TGTGCCAGCAGTCCTAGCGGGAGGGTGAACAATGAGCAGTTCTTC. The encoded protein is CASSPSGRVNNEQFF.

In the case of this clone: Other DNA sequences in the sample encode the same CDR3. The chain links TRBV4-1 to TRBJ1-2, with TRBD1 identical over 8 bases. CDR1 MGHRA and CDR2 YSYEKL come from the germline V gene. This CDR3 spans 15 amino acids. After removal of 1 base from V and 4 bases from J, the junction contained 5 bases not matched to a gene. This chain's CDR3 is CASSQAGQGGYGYTF. CDR3 DNA: TGCGCCAGCAGCCAAGCCGGACAGGGCGGCTATGGCTACACCTTC.

The genes are TRBV25-1 and TRBJ1-1; D possibly corresponds to TRBD1 (6 bases). V shed 9 bases and J shed 2 bases, with 13 bases lying between them. Germline lookup yields CDR1 MGHDK and CDR2 SYGVNS. This CDR3 has 13 residues. The CDR3 loop reads CASVGGANTEAFF. For the CDR3, the DNA is TGTGCCAGTGTCGGGGGGGCTAACACTGAAGCTTTCTTT. Looking up the rest from reference TRBV25-1 and TRBJ1-1 gives the full variable domain: EADIYQTPRYLVIGTGKKITLECSQTMGHDKMYWYQQDPGMELHLIHYSYGVNSTEKGDLSSESTVSRIRTEHFPLTLESARPSHTSQYLCASVGGANTEAFFGQGTRLTVV.

V usage is TRBV18 and J usage is TRBJ1-3; D uncertain. The CDR3 runs 16 residues. Germline CDR1 and CDR2: KGHSH and LQKENI. The germline V and J ends were trimmed by 3 bases and 2 bases, with 14 bases remaining between them. CDR3 in amino acids: CASSPGSPLAGNTIYF. Here the CDR3 DNA reads TGTGCCAGCTCACCCGGCTCTCCACTGGCTGGAAACACCATATATTTT.

The genes are TRBV9 and TRBJ1-6; no reliable D call. V was cut by 0 bases and J by 10 bases, with 11 bases left in between. The CDR3 is 14 amino acids. Looked up from germline, CDR1 is SGDLS and CDR2 is YYNGEE. Here the CDR3 reads CASSVDLNFSPLHF. The CDR3 DNA reads as TGTGCCAGCAGCGTAGATCTCAATTTCTCACCCCTCCACTTT.

This chain connects TRBV4-2 to TRBJ1-4; no firm D call. The CDR3 consists of 17 residues. Germline-derived CDR1 and CDR2 are LGHNA and YNFKEQ. V was pared by 1 base and J by 6 bases, with 18 bases between. The CDR3 bases are TGTGCCAGCAGCCAAGCGGCCAGGCACCTTTCGGATGAAAAACTGTTTTTT. Translating gives CASSQAARHLSDEKLFF.

The genes are TRBV2 and TRBJ1-1; 7 bases agree with TRBD1. Germline CDR1 is SNHLY and CDR2 is FYNNEI. CDR3 size: 14 residues. J gave up 4 bases and V 7 bases, and 9 bases lay outside the gene matches. For the CDR3, the DNA is TGTGCCAGCACCGAAGAGGGGGCTGGCACTGAAGCTTTCTTT. Residues: CASTEEGAGTEAFF.

V and J are TRBV5-1 and TRBJ2-3; no firm D call. The V end lost 1 base, the J end lost 5 bases, and 14 bases lay between the germline ends. There are 15 residues in the CDR3. CDR1 and CDR2 from the germline V gene are SGHRS and YFSETQ. Here the CDR3 reads CASSLRSVVEDTQYF. CDR3 sequence (DNA): TGCGCCAGCAGCTTGAGGTCGGTCGTTGAAGATACGCAGTATTTT.

The V call is TRBV5-6, the J call TRBJ2-7; D gene uncertain. The CDR3 spans 14 residues. Per germline, CDR1 SGHDT and CDR2 YYEEEE. V shed 2 bases and J shed 0 bases, with 9 bases lying between them. CDR3 coding DNA: TGTGCCAGCAGCTTTGGACGTAGCTCCTACGAGCAGTACGTC. Translation: CASSFGRSSYEQYV.

V and J are TRBV5-1 and TRBJ2-1, with 7 bases matching TRBD1. The junction had 8 bases not matched to a gene; V was cut back by 4 bases and J by 4 bases. The CDR3 consists of 15 residues. The V gene's germline CDR1 is SGHRS and CDR2 YFSETQ. The CDR3 DNA is TGCGCCAGCAGCCAAATGACAGGGTCTTACAATGAGCAGTTCTTC. Residues: CASSQMTGSYNEQFF.

CDR3 in amino acids: CASSYQGTSGANVLTF. CDR3 in DNA: TGTGCCAGCAGTTACCAGGGAACGTCTGGGGCCAACGTCCTGACTTTC. The chain links TRBV6-5 to TRBJ2-6; tentative D call: TRBD1 (5 bases). Per germline, CDR1 MNHEY and CDR2 SVGAGI. This CDR3 has 16 residues. V lost 2 bases and J 1 base, leaving 9 bases between the germline ends.

This chain connects TRBV10-2 to TRBJ1-4, with D uncertain. The V end was cut by 0 bases, the J end by 7 bases, with 12 bases between. The germline V gene has CDR1 WSHSY and CDR2 SAAADI. The CDR3 consists of 15 residues. This CDR3 reads CASSESLGSFEKLFF. As DNA, the CDR3 is TGCGCCAGCAGTGAGTCGTTAGGGTCTTTTGAAAAACTGTTTTTT.

The chain joins TRBV6-5 to TRBJ1-1; no clear D. Trimming took off 7 bases at V and 4 bases at J, with 19 bases between the two ends. This CDR3 region has 15 residues. Germline CDR1 reads MNHEY; CDR2 reads SVGAGI. CDR3 bases: TGTGCCAGCACCCCTGAATGGAGTCGGGGCACTGAAGCTTTCTTT. Protein product: CASTPEWSRGTEAFF.

The chain employs TRBV29-1 and TRBJ2-1; 12 bases align to TRBD2. Germline lookup yields CDR1 SQVTM and CDR2 ANQGSEA. V was clipped by 3 bases and J by 5 bases; unmatched bases: 2. This CDR3 has 14 amino acids. CDR3 in amino acids: CSVEGTSGHNEQFF. The CDR3 DNA follows: TGCAGCGTTGAGGGGACTAGCGGGCACAATGAGCAGTTCTTC.

The CDR3 loop reads CASSKSGANVLTF. The CDR3 DNA is TGTGCCAGCAGTAAGTCCGGGGCCAACGTCCTGACTTTC. V and J are TRBV6-6 and TRBJ2-6, with D hard to call. The CDR3 has 13 residues. Germline lookup yields CDR1 MNHNY and CDR2 SVGAGI (reference sequence). V was cut by 5 bases and J by 4 bases, with 6 bases left in between.

V is TRBV4-1 and J is TRBJ1-4, with no clear D. The CDR3 is 15 residues long. Deletions cut 4 bases from V and 4 bases from J, with 13 bases between. Germline CDR1 reads MGHRA; CDR2 reads YSYEKL. In nucleotides, the CDR3 is TGCGCCAGCAGCCCCATGGTAATGCTTAATGAAAAACTGTTTTTT. Its protein product is CASSPMVMLNEKLFF.